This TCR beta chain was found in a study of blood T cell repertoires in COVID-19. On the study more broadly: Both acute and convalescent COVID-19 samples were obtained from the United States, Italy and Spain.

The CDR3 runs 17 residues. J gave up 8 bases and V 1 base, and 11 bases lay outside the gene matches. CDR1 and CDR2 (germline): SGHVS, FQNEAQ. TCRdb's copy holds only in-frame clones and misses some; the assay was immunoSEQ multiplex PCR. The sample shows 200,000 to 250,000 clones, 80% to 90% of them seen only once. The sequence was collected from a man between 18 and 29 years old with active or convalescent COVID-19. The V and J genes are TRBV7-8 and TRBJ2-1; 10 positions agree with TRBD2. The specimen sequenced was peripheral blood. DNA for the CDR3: TGTGCCAGCAGCTTAGAGGTTCGGGCTAGCGGGAGTCATGAGCAGTTCTTC. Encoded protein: CASSLEVRASGSHEQFF.